Included here is one T cell receptor (beta chain) sequence, with context. These data come from a study of T cell changes during pregnancy in multiple sclerosis. V was cut by 4 bases and J by 9 bases, with 16 bases left in between. The CDR3 covers 14 residues. From germline, CDR1 is SGHAT and CDR2 FQNNGV. TCRdb's table, derived via immunoSEQ multiplex PCR, lists solely in-frame clones and lacks some. Of 75,000 to 95,000 clones in the sample, roughly 90% were seen once. This chain uses TRBV11-2 with TRBJ2-1, with a tentative D call TRBD2 (6 bases). This receptor was obtained from a female donor with multiple sclerosis, enrolled in a pregnancy study. The sequences come from peripheral blood, collected in the first trimester of pregnancy. CDR3 sequence: CASSSRDSGSEQFF. CDR3 DNA sequence: TGTGCCAGCAGCTCAAGGGACTCCGGGAGTGAGCAGTTCTTC.